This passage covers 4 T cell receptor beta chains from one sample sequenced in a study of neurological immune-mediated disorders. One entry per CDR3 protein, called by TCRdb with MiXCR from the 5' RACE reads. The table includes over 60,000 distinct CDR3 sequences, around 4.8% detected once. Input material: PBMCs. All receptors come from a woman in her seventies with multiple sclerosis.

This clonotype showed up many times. CDR3 sequence (DNA): TGCAGCGTTCTTTCAGGGGGGAGCACAGATACGCAGTATTTT. Its protein product is CSVLSGGSTDTQYF. The rearrangement joins TRBV29-1 to TRBJ2-3, with D possibly TRBD1 on 7 matching bases. The CDR3 contains 14 residues. CDR1 and CDR2 from the germline V gene are SQVTM and ANQGSEA. V was pared by 5 bases and J by 0 bases, with 12 bases between.

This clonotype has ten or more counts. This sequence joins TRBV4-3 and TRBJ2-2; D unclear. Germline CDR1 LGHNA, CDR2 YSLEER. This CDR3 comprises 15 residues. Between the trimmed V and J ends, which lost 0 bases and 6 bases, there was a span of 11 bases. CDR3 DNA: TGCGCCAGCAGCCAAGAGGGTAATTTCGCCGGGGAGCTGTTTTTT. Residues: CASSQEGNFAGELFF.

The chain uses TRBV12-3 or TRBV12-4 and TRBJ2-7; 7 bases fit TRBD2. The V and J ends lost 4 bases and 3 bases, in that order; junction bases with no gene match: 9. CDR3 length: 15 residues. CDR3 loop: CASSSSGWGGYEQYF. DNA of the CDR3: TGTGCCAGCAGTTCAAGCGGGTGGGGGGGCTACGAGCAGTACTTC.

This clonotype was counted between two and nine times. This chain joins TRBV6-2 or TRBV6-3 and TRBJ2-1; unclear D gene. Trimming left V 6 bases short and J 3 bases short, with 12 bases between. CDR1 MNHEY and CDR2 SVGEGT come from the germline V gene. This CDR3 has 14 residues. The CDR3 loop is CASSFGRNYNEQFF. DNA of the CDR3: TGTGCCAGCAGCTTCGGACGGAACTACAATGAGCAGTTCTTC.